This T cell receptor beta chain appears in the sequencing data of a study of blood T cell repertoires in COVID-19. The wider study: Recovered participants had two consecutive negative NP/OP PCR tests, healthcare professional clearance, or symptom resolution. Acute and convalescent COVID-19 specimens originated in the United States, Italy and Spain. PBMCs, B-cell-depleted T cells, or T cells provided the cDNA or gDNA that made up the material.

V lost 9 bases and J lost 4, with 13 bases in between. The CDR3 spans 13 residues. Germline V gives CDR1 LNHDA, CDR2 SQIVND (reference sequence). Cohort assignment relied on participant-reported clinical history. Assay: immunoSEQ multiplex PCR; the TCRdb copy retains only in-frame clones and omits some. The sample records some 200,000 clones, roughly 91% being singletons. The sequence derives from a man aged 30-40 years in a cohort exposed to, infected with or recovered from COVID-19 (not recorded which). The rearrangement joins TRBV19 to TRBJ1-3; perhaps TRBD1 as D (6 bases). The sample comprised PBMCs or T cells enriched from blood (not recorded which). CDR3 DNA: TGTGCCAGCACAGGGTCGGAAGGAAACACCATATATTTT. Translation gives CASTGSEGNTIYF.